A selection of T cell receptor beta chains follows, all from one sample in a study of beta chain features in type 1 diabetes. Profiled with immunoSEQ multiplex PCR; TCRdb holds only in-frame clones, not every one. The sample holds 220,000 or so clones, under 70% seen once. The sequencing input was naive CD4+ T cells from blood. The origin of the receptors is a man aged 25-45 years in good health. CDR3s include the opening cysteine and the closing phenylalanine or tryptophan. D genes are given only for firm matches. A row's size may be missing; if present it is once, few, many or a size class.

v_call: TRBV9; clone_size: -; j_call: TRBJ2-3; d_call: TRBD2; cdr3_aa: CASSVRGLAAPSDTQYF; cdr3_nt: TGTGCCAGCAGCGTTAGGGGACTAGCGGCACCATCGGATACGCAGTATTTT
v_call: TRBV18; clone_size: -; j_call: TRBJ2-7; d_call: -; cdr3_aa: CASSVSDEQYF; cdr3_nt: TGTGCCAGCTCAGTCTCGGACGAGCAGTACTTC
v_call: TRBV7-9; clone_size: -; j_call: TRBJ2-1; d_call: -; cdr3_aa: CASSLALGPSDEQFF; cdr3_nt: TGTGCCAGCAGCTTAGCGCTAGGACCGTCCGATGAGCAGTTCTTC
v_call: TRBV7-2; clone_size: -; j_call: TRBJ2-3; d_call: -; cdr3_aa: CASSLARKSTDTQYF; cdr3_nt: TGTGCCAGCAGCTTAGCGCGTAAGAGCACAGATACGCAGTATTTT
v_call: TRBV29-1; clone_size: -; j_call: TRBJ1-5; d_call: -; cdr3_aa: CSVEVPNQPQHF; cdr3_nt: TGCAGCGTTGAAGTGCCGAATCAGCCCCAGCATTTT
v_call: TRBV30; clone_size: -; j_call: TRBJ1-4; d_call: -; cdr3_aa: CAWTSGVATNEKLFF; cdr3_nt: TGTGCCTGGACCTCAGGGGTAGCAACTAATGAAAAACTGTTTTTT
v_call: TRBV30; clone_size: -; j_call: TRBJ2-1; d_call: -; cdr3_aa: CAWSSNNEQFF; cdr3_nt: TGTGCCTGGAGTTCTAACAATGAGCAGTTCTTC
v_call: TRBV6-5; clone_size: -; j_call: TRBJ1-2; d_call: -; cdr3_aa: CASSPDSYGYTF; cdr3_nt: TGTGCCAGCAGTCCGGACAGCTATGGCTACACCTTC
v_call: TRBV14; clone_size: once; j_call: TRBJ2-5; d_call: -; cdr3_aa: CASSQALGETQYF; cdr3_nt: TGTGCCAGCAGCCAAGCCCTTGGTGAGACCCAGTACTTC
v_call: TRBV30; clone_size: -; j_call: TRBJ1-4; d_call: TRBD1; cdr3_aa: CAWSTGDRAGEKLFF; cdr3_nt: TGTGCCTGGAGTACCGGGGACAGGGCAGGAGAAAAACTGTTTTTT
v_call: TRBV13; clone_size: -; j_call: TRBJ2-7; d_call: TRBD1; cdr3_aa: CASSIRQGNEQYF; cdr3_nt: TGTGCCAGCAGCATAAGACAGGGGAACGAGCAGTACTTC
v_call: TRBV7-2; clone_size: -; j_call: TRBJ2-1; d_call: TRBD2; cdr3_aa: CASSPRRSGGQRNEQFF; cdr3_nt: TGTGCCAGCAGCCCCCGGAGGTCGGGGGGGCAAAGGAATGAGCAGTTCTTC
v_call: TRBV7-9; clone_size: once; j_call: TRBJ2-4; d_call: TRBD2; cdr3_aa: CASSPRPGGRLAKNIQYF; cdr3_nt: TGTGCCAGCAGCCCTAGACCGGGAGGGAGACTAGCCAAAAACATTCAGTACTTC
v_call: TRBV7-2; clone_size: -; j_call: TRBJ2-3; d_call: -; cdr3_aa: CASSWDSVTDTQYF; cdr3_nt: TGTGCCAGCAGCTGGGATTCGGTCACAGATACGCAGTATTTT
v_call: TRBV7-2; clone_size: -; j_call: TRBJ2-3; d_call: TRBD2; cdr3_aa: CASSRSPPGLASTDTQYF; cdr3_nt: TGTGCCAGCAGCCGATCTCCTCCGGGACTAGCGAGCACAGATACGCAGTATTTT
v_call: TRBV7-9; clone_size: -; j_call: TRBJ1-6; d_call: -; cdr3_aa: CASSSLLLAPLHF; cdr3_nt: TGTGCCAGCAGCTCCCTGCTCCTAGCACCCCTCCACTTT
v_call: TRBV2; clone_size: -; j_call: TRBJ2-2; d_call: -; cdr3_aa: CASSPPSRTGELFF; cdr3_nt: TGTGCCAGCTCCCCTCCCTCACGTACCGGGGAGCTGTTTTTT